A selection of T cell receptor beta chains follows, all from one sample in a study of blood T cell repertoires in COVID-19. Generated by immunoSEQ multiplex PCR, the TCRdb table keeps only in-frame clones and is missing some. The sample includes about 67,000 clones, about 89% of them seen just once. The sequenced sample consisted of peripheral blood. The origin of the receptors is a man aged 45 to 65 with active COVID-19. CDR3s leave out the opening cysteine and the closing phenylalanine or tryptophan. Expanded clones are given a class, and other clones once, few, many or no size at all.

clone_size v_call cdr3_aa
. TRBV5-1 ASSRGAAGPYNEQF
few TRBV7-8 ASSLPRRGFYGYT
. TRBV19 ASSTGGRRGRYLQETQY
. TRBV30 AWGDNEQY
. TRBV24-1 ATSDHGGQGASGYT
. TRBV11-3 ASSFGAAETQY
. TRBV7-2 ASSSGTSGIDGELF
. TRBV28 ASSPRGFGQPQH
. TRBV19 ASSLASGANVLT
few TRBV7-9 ASSPTGTPYEQY
. TRBV13 ASSWTPDEQY
. TRBV10-2 ASRIGANQPQH
. TRBV21-1 ASNNPDREVSPLH